The 3 T cell receptor beta chains below all came from one sample that was sequenced in a study of cytomegalovirus exposure and HLA in healthy donors. The PCR used 60 Vbeta and 13 Jbeta primers. Assay: immunoSEQ multiplex PCR; the TCRdb copy retains only in-frame clones and omits some. The sample holds around 85,000 clones, about 69% seen once. Material: PBMCs. The source is a man in his 60s in good health and CMV-seronegative.

The V and J genes are TRBV11-3 and TRBJ2-2, with no clear D. The germline V gene encodes CDR1 SGHNT and CDR2 YENEEA. This CDR3 region has 14 residues. V was trimmed by 2 bases and J by 0 bases, leaving 4 bases between them. This CDR3 reads CASSLLANTGELFF. The DNA of the CDR3 is TGTGCCAGCAGCTTACTAGCGAACACCGGGGAGCTGTTTTTT.

This sequence joins TRBV11-3 and TRBJ1-2, with no clear D. In germline, CDR1 is SGHNT, CDR2 YENEEA. The CDR3 extends over 13 amino acids. CDR3 loop: CATLDGSGRGYTF. The DNA of the CDR3 is TGTGCAACCCTCGACGGATCGGGTCGGGGCTACACCTTC.

The chain recombines TRBV2 with TRBJ2-7, with 7 bases fitting TRBD2. CDR3 size: 13 residues. The ends lost 1 base at V and 12 bases at J; junction bases unmatched: 9. CDR1 and CDR2 (germline): SNHLY, FYNNEI. The CDR3 region is CASSEVLGGGSYF. The CDR3 coding sequence is TGTGCCAGCAGTGAAGTCCTGGGGGGGGGATCGTACTTC. The whole variable domain, remainder taken from reference TRBV2 and TRBJ2-7, is EPEVTQTPSHQVTQMGQEVILRCVPISNHLYFYWYRQILGQKVEFLVSFYNNEISEKSEIFDDQFSVERPDGSNFTLKIRSTKLEDSAMYFCASSEVLGGGSYFGPGTRLTVT.